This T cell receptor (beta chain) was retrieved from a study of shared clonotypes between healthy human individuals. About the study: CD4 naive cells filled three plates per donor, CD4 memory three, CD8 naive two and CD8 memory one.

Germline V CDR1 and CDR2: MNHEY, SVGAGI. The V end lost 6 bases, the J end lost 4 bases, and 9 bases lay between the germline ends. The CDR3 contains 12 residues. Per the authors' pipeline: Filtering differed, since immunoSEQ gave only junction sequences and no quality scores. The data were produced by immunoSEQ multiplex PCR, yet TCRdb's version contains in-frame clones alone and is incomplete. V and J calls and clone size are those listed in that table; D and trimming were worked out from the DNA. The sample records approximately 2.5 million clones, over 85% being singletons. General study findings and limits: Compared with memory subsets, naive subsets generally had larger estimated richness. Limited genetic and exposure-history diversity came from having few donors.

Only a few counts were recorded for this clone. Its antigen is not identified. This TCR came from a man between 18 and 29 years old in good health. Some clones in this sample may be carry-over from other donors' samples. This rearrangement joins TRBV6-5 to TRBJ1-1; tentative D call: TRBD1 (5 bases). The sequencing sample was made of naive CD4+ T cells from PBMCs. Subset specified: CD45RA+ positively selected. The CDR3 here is CASRAGSTEAFF. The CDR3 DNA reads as TGTGCCAGCAGGGCAGGGAGCACTGAAGCTTTCTTT.